This T cell receptor (beta chain) is from a study of cytomegalovirus exposure and HLA in healthy donors. The PCR ran on 60 Vbeta and 13 Jbeta primers. The data were produced by immunoSEQ multiplex PCR, yet TCRdb's version contains in-frame clones alone and is incomplete. The sample holds around 170,000 clones, around four fifths seen once. What was sequenced was PBMCs. This TCR came from a woman between 50 and 59 years old in good health and CMV-seropositive.

Written as DNA, the CDR3 is TGTGCCAGCAGTCAGGGAATCAATCAGCCCCAGCATTTT. Its translation is CASSQGINQPQHF. The chain links TRBV6-4 to TRBJ1-5; D is possibly TRBD1 (5 bases). Trimming shortened V by 5 bases and J by 3 bases, and 8 bases separated the two germline ends. The germline CDR1 and CDR2 sequences are MRHNA and SNTAGT. There are 13 residues in the CDR3.